This T cell receptor (beta chain) was obtained from a study of cytomegalovirus exposure and HLA in healthy donors. Study-wide points: In a later analysis, across HLA loci, associated TCR counts were highest for DRB1, lowest for HLA-C. No immune exposure information besides CMV serostatus was available.

Germline V lookup: CDR1 SGHTA, CDR2 FQGNSA. The ends were cut back, 4 bases at V and 1 base at J, with 14 bases in the middle. The CDR3 has 16 residues. The PCR had 60 Vbeta and 13 Jbeta primers. Methods used by the authors: An analysis performed later counted around 86 million unique TCR beta chains (around 11 million of them shared). TCRdb keeps only in-frame clones here, not all; method: immunoSEQ multiplex PCR. V and J calls and clone size are as listed in that table; D and trimming were resolved from the DNA. The sample has about 130,000 clones. With respect to this clone: Its cognate antigen is unknown.

The TCR sequence derives from a woman between 55 and 75 years old in good health and CMV-seronegative. Sequenced input: PBMCs. The V call is TRBV7-2, the J call TRBJ2-1; D may be TRBD1 (6 bases). CDR3 loop: CASSSRRGASYNEQFF. The CDR3 coding sequence is TGTGCCAGCAGCTCACGCAGGGGCGCGTCCTACAATGAGCAGTTCTTC.